The sequence of this T cell receptor (beta chain) was determined in a study of blood T cell repertoires in COVID-19. Looking at the study overall: Both acute and convalescent COVID-19 samples were obtained from the United States, Italy and Spain. Sources were T cells, B-cell-depleted T cells, or PBMCs; the material itself was cDNA or gDNA.

In the authors' workflow: Amplification from reference gene primers served as the basis for estimated nucleated cell counts. Libraries were prepared by immunoSEQ multiplex PCR; TCRdb keeps only in-frame clonotypes and omits some of them. The V and J calls and clone size come from that table; D and trimming were worked out from the DNA. The repertoire holds 70,000 to 90,000 clones, 90% seen once, with less than 9% in the top ten. The material sequenced was peripheral blood. This clonotype was obtained from a human donor in a cohort sampled during active COVID-19.

Written as DNA, the CDR3 is TGTGCCAGCAGCTTACTAGCGGGGAGCTCCTACAATGAGCAGTTCTTC. Translated, it gives CASSLLAGSSYNEQFF. The chain combines TRBV11-3 with TRBJ2-1; 9 bases align to TRBD2. Germline V gene data show CDR1 as SGHNT and CDR2 as YENEEA. V lost 2 bases and J lost 0; bases outside the gene matches: 2. The CDR3 has 16 residues.